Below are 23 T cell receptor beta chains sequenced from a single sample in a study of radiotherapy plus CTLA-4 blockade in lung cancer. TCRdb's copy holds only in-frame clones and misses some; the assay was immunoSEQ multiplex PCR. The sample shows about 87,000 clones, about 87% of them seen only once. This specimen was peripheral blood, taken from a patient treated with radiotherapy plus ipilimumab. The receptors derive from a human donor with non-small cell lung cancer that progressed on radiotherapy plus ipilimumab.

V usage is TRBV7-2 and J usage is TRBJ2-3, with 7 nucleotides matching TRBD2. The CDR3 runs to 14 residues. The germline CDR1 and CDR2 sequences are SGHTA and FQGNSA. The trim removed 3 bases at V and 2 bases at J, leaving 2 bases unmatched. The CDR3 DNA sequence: TGTGCCAGCAGCTTGCAGCGGGACACAGATACGCAGTATTTT. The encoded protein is CASSLQRDTDTQYF.

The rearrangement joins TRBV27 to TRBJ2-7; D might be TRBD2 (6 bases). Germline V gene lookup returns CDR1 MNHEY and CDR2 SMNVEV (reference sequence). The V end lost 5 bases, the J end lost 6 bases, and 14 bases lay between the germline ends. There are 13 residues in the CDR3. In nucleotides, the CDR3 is TGTGCCAGCAGTCCAAGGAGGGGCAGCGAGCAGTACTTC. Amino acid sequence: CASSPRRGSEQYF.

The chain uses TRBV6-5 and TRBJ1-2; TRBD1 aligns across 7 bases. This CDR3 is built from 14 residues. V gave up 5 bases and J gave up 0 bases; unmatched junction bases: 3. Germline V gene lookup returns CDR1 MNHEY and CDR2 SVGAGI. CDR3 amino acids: CASSGDSSNYGYTF. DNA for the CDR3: TGTGCCAGCAGTGGGGACAGTTCTAACTATGGCTACACCTTC.

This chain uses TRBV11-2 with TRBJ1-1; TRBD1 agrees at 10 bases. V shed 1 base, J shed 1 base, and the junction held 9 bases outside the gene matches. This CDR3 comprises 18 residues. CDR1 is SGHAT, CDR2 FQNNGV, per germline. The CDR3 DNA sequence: TGTGCCAGCAGCTTAGCCACCGGGACAGGGGAAAGGAACACTGAAGCTTTCTTT. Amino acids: CASSLATGTGERNTEAFF.

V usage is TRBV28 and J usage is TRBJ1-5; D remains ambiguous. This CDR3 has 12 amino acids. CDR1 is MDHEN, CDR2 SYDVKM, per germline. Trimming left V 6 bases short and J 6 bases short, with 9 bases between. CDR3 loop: CASRTPGQPQHF. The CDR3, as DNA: TGTGCCAGCAGGACCCCGGGTCAGCCCCAGCATTTT.

The CDR3 DNA reads as TGCGCCAGCAGCCGGTTCGGCTGGCAAGAGACCCAGTACTTC. It encodes CASSRFGWQETQYF. The V and J genes are TRBV4-1 and TRBJ2-5; D remains unclear. This CDR3 region has 14 residues. Germline V CDR1 and CDR2: MGHRA, YSYEKL. Trimming took 4 bases from V and 2 from J, leaving 11 bases between them.

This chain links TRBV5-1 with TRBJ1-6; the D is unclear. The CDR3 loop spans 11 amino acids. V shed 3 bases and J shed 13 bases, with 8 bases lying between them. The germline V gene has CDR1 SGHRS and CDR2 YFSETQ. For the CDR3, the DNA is TGCGCCAGCAGCTCTAGGTTGCCCCTCCACTTT. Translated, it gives CASSSRLPLHF. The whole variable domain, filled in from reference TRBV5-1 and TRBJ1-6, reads KAGVTQTPRYLIKTRGQQVTLSCSPISGHRSVSWYQQTPGQGLQFLFEYFSETQRNKGNFPGRFSGRQFSNSRSEMNVSTLELGDSALYLCASSSRLPLHFGNGTRLTVT.

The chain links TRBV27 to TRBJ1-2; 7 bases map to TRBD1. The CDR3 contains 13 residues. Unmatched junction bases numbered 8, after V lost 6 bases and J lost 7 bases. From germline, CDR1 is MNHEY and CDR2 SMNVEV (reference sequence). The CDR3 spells CASSPGGIGGYTF. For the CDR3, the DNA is TGTGCCAGCAGCCCAGGGGGTATAGGTGGCTACACCTTC.

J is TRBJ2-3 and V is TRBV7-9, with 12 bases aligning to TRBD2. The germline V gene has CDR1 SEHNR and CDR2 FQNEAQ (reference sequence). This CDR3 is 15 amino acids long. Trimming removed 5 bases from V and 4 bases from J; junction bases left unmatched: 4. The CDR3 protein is CASSILAGGADTQYF. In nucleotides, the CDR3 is TGTGCCAGCAGCATACTAGCGGGAGGTGCAGATACGCAGTATTTT.

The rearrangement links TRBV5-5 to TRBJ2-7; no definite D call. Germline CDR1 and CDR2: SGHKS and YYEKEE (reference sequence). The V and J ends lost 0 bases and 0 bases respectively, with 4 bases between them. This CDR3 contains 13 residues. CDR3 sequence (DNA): TGTGCCAGCAGCTTGGCGACCTCCTACGAGCAGTACTTC. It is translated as CASSLATSYEQYF.

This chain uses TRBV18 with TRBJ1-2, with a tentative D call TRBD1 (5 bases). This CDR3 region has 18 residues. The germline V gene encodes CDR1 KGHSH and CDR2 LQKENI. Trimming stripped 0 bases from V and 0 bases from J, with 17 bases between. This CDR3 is CASSPPVGRGNANYGYTF. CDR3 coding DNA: TGTGCCAGCTCACCACCGGTGGGACGGGGAAATGCTAACTATGGCTACACCTTC.

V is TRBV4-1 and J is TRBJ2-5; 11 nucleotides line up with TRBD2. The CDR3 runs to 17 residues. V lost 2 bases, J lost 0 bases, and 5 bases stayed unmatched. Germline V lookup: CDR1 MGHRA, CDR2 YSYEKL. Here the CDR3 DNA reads TGCGCCAGCAGCCAAACTCCGGGACTAGCGGACCAAGAGACCCAGTACTTC. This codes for CASSQTPGLADQETQYF.

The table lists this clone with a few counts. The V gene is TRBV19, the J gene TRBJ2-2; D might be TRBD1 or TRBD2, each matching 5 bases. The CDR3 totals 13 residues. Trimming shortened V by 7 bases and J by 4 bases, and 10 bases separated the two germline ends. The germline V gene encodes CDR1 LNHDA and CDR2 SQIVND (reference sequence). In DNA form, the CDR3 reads TGTGCCAGTACCCCTGGGGGCACCGGGGAGCTGTTTTTT. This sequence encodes CASTPGGTGELFF.

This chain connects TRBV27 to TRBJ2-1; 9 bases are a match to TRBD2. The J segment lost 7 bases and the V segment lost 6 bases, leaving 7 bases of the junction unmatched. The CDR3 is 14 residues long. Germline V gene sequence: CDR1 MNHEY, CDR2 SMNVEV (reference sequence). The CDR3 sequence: CASRLAGYKNEQFF. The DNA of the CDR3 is TGTGCCAGCAGGCTAGCGGGATATAAAAATGAGCAGTTCTTC.

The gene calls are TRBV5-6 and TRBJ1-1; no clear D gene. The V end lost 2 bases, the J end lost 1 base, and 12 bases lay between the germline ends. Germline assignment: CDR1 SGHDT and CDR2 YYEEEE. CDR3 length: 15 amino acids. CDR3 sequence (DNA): TGTGCCAGCAGCTTCGGCCAGTCTCCGAACACTGAAGCTTTCTTT. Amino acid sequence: CASSFGQSPNTEAFF. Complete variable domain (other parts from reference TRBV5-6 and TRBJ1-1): DAGVTQSPTHLIKTRGQQVTLRCSPKSGHDTVSWYQQALGQGPQFIFQYYEEEERQRGNFPDRFSGHQFPNYSSELNVNALLLGDSALYLCASSFGQSPNTEAFFGQGTRLTVV.

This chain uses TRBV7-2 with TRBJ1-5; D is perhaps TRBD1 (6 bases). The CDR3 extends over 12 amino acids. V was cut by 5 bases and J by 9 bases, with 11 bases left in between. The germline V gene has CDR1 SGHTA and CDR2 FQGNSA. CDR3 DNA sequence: TGTGCCAGCAGCCCCGGGGGCAGGCCCCAGCATTTT. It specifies CASSPGGRPQHF.

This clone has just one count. CDR3 nucleotides: TGCGCCAGCAGCTTGGCCTTAGGCGGGAGAGGCTCAGATACGCAGTATTTT. Translated, it gives CASSLALGGRGSDTQYF. The chain has TRBV5-1 and TRBJ2-3; TRBD2 agrees at 7 bases. The germline CDR1 and CDR2 sequences are SGHRS and YFSETQ. The length of the CDR3 is 17 residues. Unmatched junction bases numbered 11, after V lost 0 bases and J lost 4 bases.

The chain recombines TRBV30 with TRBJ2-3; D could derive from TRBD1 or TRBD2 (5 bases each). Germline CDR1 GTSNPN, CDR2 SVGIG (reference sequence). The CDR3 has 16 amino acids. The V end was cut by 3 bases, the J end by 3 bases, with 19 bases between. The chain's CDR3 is CAWRGWDPTHTDTQYF. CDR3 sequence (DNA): TGTGCCTGGAGGGGGTGGGACCCGACGCATACAGATACGCAGTATTTT.

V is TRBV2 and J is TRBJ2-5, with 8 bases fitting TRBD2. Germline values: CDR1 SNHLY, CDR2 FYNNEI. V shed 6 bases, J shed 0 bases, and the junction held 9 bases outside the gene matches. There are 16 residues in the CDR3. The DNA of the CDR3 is TGTGCCAGCAGGAGCTGGGGCGGGGGGTACCAAGAGACCCAGTACTTC. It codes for CASRSWGGGYQETQYF.

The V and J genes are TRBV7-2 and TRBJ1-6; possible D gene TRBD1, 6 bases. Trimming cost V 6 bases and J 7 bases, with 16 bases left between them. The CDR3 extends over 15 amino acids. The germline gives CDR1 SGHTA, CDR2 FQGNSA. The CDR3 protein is CASSRGWGANSPLHF. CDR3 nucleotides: TGTGCCAGCAGTCGAGGTTGGGGGGCAAATTCACCCCTCCACTTT.

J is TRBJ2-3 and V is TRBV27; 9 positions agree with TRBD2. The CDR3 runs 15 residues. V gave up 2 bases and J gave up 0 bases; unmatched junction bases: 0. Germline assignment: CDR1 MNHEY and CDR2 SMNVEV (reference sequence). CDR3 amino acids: CASSLTSGSTDTQYF. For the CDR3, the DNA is TGTGCCAGCAGTTTAACTAGCGGGAGCACAGATACGCAGTATTTT.

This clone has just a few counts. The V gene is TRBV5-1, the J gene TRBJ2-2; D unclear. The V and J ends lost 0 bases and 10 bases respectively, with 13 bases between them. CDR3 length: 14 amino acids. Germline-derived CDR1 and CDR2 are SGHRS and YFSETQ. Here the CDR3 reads CASSLGAGSLELFF. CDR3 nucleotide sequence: TGCGCCAGCAGCTTGGGTGCAGGTTCGTTGGAGCTGTTTTTT.

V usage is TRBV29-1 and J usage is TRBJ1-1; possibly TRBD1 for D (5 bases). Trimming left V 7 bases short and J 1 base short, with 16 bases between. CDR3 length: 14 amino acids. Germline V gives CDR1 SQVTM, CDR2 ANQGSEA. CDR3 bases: TGCAGCGCCGATTCGGGACTACAGAACACTGAAGCTTTCTTT. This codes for CSADSGLQNTEAFF.